These 28 T cell receptor beta chains came from one sample sequenced in a study of cytomegalovirus exposure and HLA in healthy donors. Vbeta (60) and Jbeta (13) primers were used in the PCR. Some clones are missing from TCRdb's copy, which holds only in-frame ones; the method was immunoSEQ multiplex PCR. The sample holds 57,000 or so clones; roughly 70% are singletons and the top ten take roughly a fifth. Sequencing input: PBMCs. These receptors originate from an older woman in good health and CMV-seropositive.

The chain recombines TRBV19 with TRBJ1-1, with TRBD1 as a possible D gene (6 bases). Between the trimmed V and J ends, which lost 7 bases and 0 bases, there was a span of 15 bases. Germline CDR1 LNHDA, CDR2 SQIVND (reference sequence). This CDR3 comprises 15 residues. CDR3 region: CASIQGRSMNTEAFF. Written as DNA, the CDR3 is TGTGCCAGTATCCAGGGGCGGTCGATGAACACTGAAGCTTTCTTT.

The J gene is TRBJ1-1, the V gene TRBV13; TRBD1 matches at 8 bases. The V gene end was trimmed by 4 bases and the J gene end by 0 bases; junction bases not matched to a gene: 13. This CDR3 has 18 amino acids. CDR1 is PRHDT, CDR2 FYEKMQ, per germline (reference sequence). In DNA form, the CDR3 reads TGTGCCAGCAGCTCAGGACACAGGGGGGTGGGGGTGAACACTGAAGCTTTCTTT. It yields the protein CASSSGHRGVGVNTEAFF. Full variable domain (rest looked up from reference TRBV13 and TRBJ1-1): AAGVIQSPRHLIKEKRETATLKCYPIPRHDTVYWYQQGPGQDPQFLISFYEKMQSDKGSIPDRFSAQQFSDYHSELNMSSLELGDSALYFCASSSGHRGVGVNTEAFFGQGTRLTVV.

V and J are TRBV27 and TRBJ2-7, with TRBD2 matching over 13 bases. The germline CDR1 and CDR2 sequences are MNHEY and SMNVEV (reference sequence). The CDR3 has 16 residues. V trimming: 4 bases; J trimming: 3 bases; junction bases outside the gene matches: 6. The CDR3 region is CASSSRTSGGGYEQYF. The CDR3 nucleotides read TGTGCCAGCAGTTCCCGGACTAGCGGGGGAGGCTACGAGCAGTACTTC.

This clone has only a few counts. This rearrangement joins TRBV7-9 to TRBJ1-2, with D possibly TRBD1 on 5 matching bases. The CDR3 extends over 14 amino acids. V gave up 5 bases and J gave up 1 base, with 11 bases separating them. Germline CDR1 SEHNR, CDR2 FQNEAQ (reference sequence). CDR3 protein: CASSVGGLNYGYTF. CDR3 nucleotide sequence: TGTGCCAGCAGCGTGGGGGGACTTAACTATGGCTACACCTTC.

The rearrangement joins TRBV5-8 to TRBJ2-5, with a weak D call TRBD1 (5 bases). Germline V gene sequence: CDR1 SGHTS, CDR2 YDEGEE. The CDR3 contains 16 residues. With 0 bases removed from V and 5 bases from J, the gap between germline ends came to 17 bases. The CDR3 nucleotides read TGTGCCAGCAGCTTGGGATACAGGACCGACGGGGAGACCCAGTACTTC. This encodes CASSLGYRTDGETQYF.

CDR3 nucleotide sequence: TGCAGCGTTGAAGTGAGGGTTAGCACTGAAGCTTTCTTT. Protein sequence: CSVEVRVSTEAFF. This sequence joins TRBV29-1 and TRBJ1-1; D not certain. The CDR3 loop spans 13 amino acids. The germline V and J ends were trimmed by 1 base and 4 bases, with 10 bases remaining between them. CDR1 and CDR2 from the germline V gene are SQVTM and ANQGSEA.

The table lists this clone with a few counts. The J gene is TRBJ2-6, the V gene TRBV27; no clear D. The CDR3 sequence is 13 residues long. Trimming pared 4 bases from V and 2 bases from J, leaving 3 bases between. Germline V gives CDR1 MNHEY, CDR2 SMNVEV (reference sequence). The CDR3 sequence: CASSSTGANVLTF. CDR3 DNA sequence: TGTGCCAGCAGTTCAACTGGGGCCAACGTCCTGACTTTC. The full variable domain, completed using reference TRBV27 and TRBJ2-6, is EAQVTQNPRYLITVTGKKLTVTCSQNMNHEYMSWYRQDPGLGLRQIYYSMNVEVTDKGDVPEGYKVSRKEKRNFPLILESPSPNQTSLYFCASSSTGANVLTFGAGSRLTVL.

The V call is TRBV6-1, the J call TRBJ1-2, with a possible D match to TRBD1 (6 bases). Trimming pared 9 bases from V and 6 bases from J, leaving 14 bases between. This CDR3 is 12 amino acids long. Germline lookup yields CDR1 MNHNS and CDR2 SASEGT. CDR3 in amino acids: CASTGSWDGYTF. In nucleotides, the CDR3 is TGTGCCAGTACAGGGAGTTGGGATGGCTACACCTTC.

The CDR3 coding sequence is TGTGCCAGCTCACCACAGGGACACCTGAACACTGAAGCTTTCTTT. Encoded protein: CASSPQGHLNTEAFF. This sequence joins TRBV18 and TRBJ1-1; D might be TRBD1 (6 bases). V was cut by 1 base and J by 0 bases, with 9 bases left in between. Germline CDR1 reads KGHSH; CDR2 reads LQKENI. The CDR3 spans 15 residues.

The gene calls are TRBV10-1 and TRBJ1-1; D unresolved. The ends were cut back, 2 bases at V and 0 bases at J, with 4 bases in the middle. CDR3 size: 13 residues. Germline CDR1 WNHNN, CDR2 SYGVQD (reference sequence). The CDR3 spells CASSEQVNTEAFF. In DNA form, the CDR3 reads TGCGCCAGCAGTGAGCAGGTGAACACTGAAGCTTTCTTT.

V usage is TRBV30 and J usage is TRBJ2-2; D gene uncertain. The V end lost 0 bases, the J end lost 2 bases, and 10 bases lay between the germline ends. Germline loops: CDR1 GTSNPN, CDR2 SVGIG (reference sequence). The CDR3 has 15 amino acids. The CDR3 here is CAWSVRVYNTGELFF. CDR3 sequence (DNA): TGTGCCTGGAGTGTTCGGGTGTATAACACCGGGGAGCTGTTTTTT. Full variable domain (remainder filled in from reference TRBV30 and TRBJ2-2): SQTIHQWPATLVQPVGSPLSLECTVEGTSNPNLYWYRQAAGRGLQLLFYSVGIGQISSEVPQNLSASRPQDRQFILSSKKLLLSDSGFYLCAWSVRVYNTGELFFGEGSRLTVL.

The chain is built from TRBV10-1 and TRBJ2-1; 9 bases match TRBD2. Trimming cost V 5 bases and J 6 bases; bases outside gene matches: 11. The CDR3 length is 16 residues. The germline V gene encodes CDR1 WNHNN and CDR2 SYGVQD (reference sequence). In nucleotides, the CDR3 is TGCGCCAGCAGTACTCAAGCGGGGGGATCAATCAATGAGCAGTTCTTC. Translated, it gives CASSTQAGGSINEQFF.

This clone was observed a handful of times. The genes are TRBV7-8 and TRBJ2-7, with unresolved D. CDR3 size: 13 residues. Germline V gives CDR1 SGHVS, CDR2 FQNEAQ. DNA for the CDR3: TGTTCTTGCAAGCTGAGGCCGGCATACGAGCAGTACTTC. It is translated as CSCKLRPAYEQYF. Drawing the rest from reference TRBV7-8 and TRBJ2-7, the complete variable domain is GAGVSQSPRYKVAKRGQDVALRCDPISGHVSLFWYQQALGQGPEFLTYFQNEAQLDKSGLPSDRFFAERPEGSVSTLKIQRTQQEDSAVYLCSCKLRPAYEQYFGPGTRLTVT.

The rearrangement links TRBV4-1 to TRBJ2-3, with D possibly being TRBD2 (6 bases). This CDR3 comprises 17 residues. Germline-derived CDR1 and CDR2 are MGHRA and YSYEKL. V shed 2 bases and J shed 4 bases, with 19 bases lying between them. In DNA, the CDR3 is TGCGCCAGCAGCCAAAGGAGGGACTCCGAGGGGTCAGATACGCAGTATTTT. As protein: CASSQRRDSEGSDTQYF.

The chain recombines TRBV7-6 with TRBJ1-2, with 7 bases matching TRBD1. V trimming: 5 bases; J trimming: 4 bases; junction bases outside the gene matches: 7. Germline V gene sequence: CDR1 SGHVS, CDR2 FNYEAQ. The CDR3 length is 14 residues. CDR3 sequence (DNA): TGTGCCAGCAGCCTGACCTCAGGGGGCTATGGCTACACCTTC. As protein: CASSLTSGGYGYTF.

The chain is built from TRBV19 and TRBJ2-1, with 14 nucleotides matching TRBD2. Germline CDR1 and CDR2: LNHDA and SQIVND (reference sequence). V lost 4 bases, J lost 10 bases, and 12 bases stayed unmatched. The CDR3 length is 17 residues. CDR3 loop: CASSTPPGTSGGREQFF. The DNA of the CDR3 is TGTGCCAGTAGTACTCCACCGGGGACTAGCGGGGGACGGGAGCAGTTCTTC.

This chain joins TRBV27 and TRBJ1-1, with D maybe TRBD1 (5 bases). CDR3 length equals 14 residues. Looked up from germline, CDR1 is MNHEY and CDR2 is SMNVEV (reference sequence). The V end lost 3 bases, the J end lost 2 bases, and 10 bases lay between the germline ends. CDR3 in amino acids: CASSFPGQNTEAFF. As DNA, the CDR3 is TGTGCCAGCAGTTTCCCCGGACAAAACACTGAAGCTTTCTTT.

J is TRBJ1-2 and V is TRBV27; 10 bases map to TRBD1. V lost 5 bases, J lost 2 bases, and 5 bases stayed unmatched. Germline lookup yields CDR1 MNHEY and CDR2 SMNVEV (reference sequence). There are 15 residues in the CDR3. The CDR3: CASSPWTGGNYGYTF. As DNA, the CDR3 is TGTGCCAGCAGTCCGTGGACAGGGGGGAACTATGGCTACACCTTC.

V usage is TRBV7-2 and J usage is TRBJ1-2; D is uncertain. Trimming left V 6 bases short and J 2 bases short, with 10 bases between. Per the germline V gene, CDR1 is SGHTA and CDR2 is FQGNSA. The CDR3 is 13 amino acids. For the CDR3, the DNA is TGTGCCAGCAGTGGGCAGGAAAACTATGGCTACACCTTC. Residues: CASSGQENYGYTF. Full variable domain (outside the CDR3, taken from reference TRBV7-2 and TRBJ1-2): GAGVSQSPSNKVTEKGKDVELRCDPISGHTALYWYRQSLGQGLEFLIYFQGNSAPDKSGLPSDRFSAERTGGSVSTLTIQRTQQEDSAVYLCASSGQENYGYTFGSGTRLTVV.

This chain connects TRBV9 to TRBJ2-5; TRBD2 aligns across 8 bases. CDR1 SGDLS and CDR2 YYNGEE come from the germline V gene. The CDR3 consists of 14 residues. The V and J ends lost 6 bases and 3 bases, in that order; junction bases with no gene match: 7. The DNA of the CDR3 is TGTGCCAGCAACCACCCAGCGGGGGAAGAGACCCAGTACTTC. It is translated as CASNHPAGEETQYF.

The sample holds a few counts of this clone. The rearrangement joins TRBV27 to TRBJ1-2; the D is unclear. Trimming shortened V by 6 bases and J by 0 bases, and 14 bases separated the two germline ends. Per the germline V gene, CDR1 is MNHEY and CDR2 is SMNVEV (reference sequence). The CDR3 has 15 amino acids. The CDR3 sequence is CASSSLLRANYGYTF. The DNA for the CDR3 is TGTGCCAGCAGCTCGCTCCTGAGAGCTAACTATGGCTACACCTTC.

The chain uses TRBV4-2 and TRBJ2-7; 11 bases line up with TRBD2. Germline V gene sequence: CDR1 LGHNA, CDR2 YNFKEQ. This CDR3 is 16 amino acids long. V was clipped by 5 bases and J by 4 bases; unmatched bases: 10. The CDR3 region is CASSELAGALLYEQYF. The CDR3 DNA reads TGTGCCAGCAGCGAACTAGCGGGGGCCCTGCTATACGAGCAGTACTTC.

The gene calls are TRBV6-5 and TRBJ1-3; no reliable D call. Germline-derived CDR1 and CDR2 are MNHEY and SVGAGI. The CDR3 totals 15 residues. Trimming cost V 1 base and J 0 bases, with 7 bases left between them. Here the CDR3 DNA reads TGTGCCAGCAGTTACTTCGGCGGCTCTGGAAACACCATATATTTT. It encodes CASSYFGGSGNTIYF.

On this clone: A much larger clone is a single base away; this may be a read error. The chain is built from TRBV4-2 and TRBJ2-2; tentatively, D is TRBD2 (6 bases). V lost 0 bases and J 6 bases, leaving 14 bases between the germline ends. Per the germline V gene, CDR1 is LGHNA and CDR2 is YNFKEQ. The CDR3 sequence is 16 residues long. The CDR3 region has the DNA TGTGCCAGCAGCCAAGACGCGGGACTTCTGTCCGGGGAGCTGTTTTTT. Protein sequence: CASSQDAGLLSGELFF.

CDR3 loop: CATFRGLETQYF. In nucleotides, the CDR3 is TGTGCCACCTTCAGGGGGCTGGAGACCCAGTACTTC. V is TRBV9 and J is TRBJ2-5; 8 bases align to TRBD1. CDR1 is SGDLS, CDR2 YYNGEE, per germline. V gave up 9 bases and J gave up 5 bases; unmatched junction bases: 6. The CDR3 totals 12 residues. The whole variable domain, remainder taken from reference TRBV9 and TRBJ2-5, is DSGVTQTPKHLITATGQRVTLRCSPRSGDLSVYWYQQSLDQGLQFLIQYYNGEERAKGNILERFSAQQFPDLHSELNLSSLELGDSALYFCATFRGLETQYFGPGTRLLVL.

The V call is TRBV4-3, the J call TRBJ2-1, with 8 bases matching TRBD1. Germline CDR1 reads LGHNA; CDR2 reads YSLEER. V gave up 4 bases and J gave up 2 bases; unmatched junction bases: 4. The CDR3 extends over 15 amino acids. The CDR3, as DNA: TGCGCCAGCAGCCCGACAGGGGCGCCCTACAATGAGCAGTTCTTC. This encodes CASSPTGAPYNEQFF.

This rearrangement joins TRBV4-1 to TRBJ2-5; D possibly corresponds to TRBD1 (5 bases). V lost 1 base to trimming and J lost 5 bases, with 8 bases between them. CDR1 is MGHRA and CDR2 is YSYEKL in the germline V gene. This CDR3 has 13 amino acids. The CDR3 nucleotides are TGCGCCAGCAGCCAAGGCAGGGATGAGACCCAGTACTTC. As protein: CASSQGRDETQYF.

The chain employs TRBV6-1 and TRBJ2-2; D might be TRBD1 (6 bases). The CDR3 sequence is 14 residues long. Trimming removed 7 bases at V and 0 bases at J, with 9 bases between. Per the germline V gene, CDR1 is MNHNS and CDR2 is SASEGT. DNA for the CDR3: TGTGCCAGCATTCAGGGGACGAACACCGGGGAGCTGTTTTTT. Encoded protein: CASIQGTNTGELFF.